This T cell receptor (beta chain) was documented in a study of blood T cell repertoires in COVID-19. Study details: The United States, Italy and Spain supplied acute and convalescent COVID-19 samples. PBMCs, B-cell-depleted T cells, or T cells were the source of the cDNA or gDNA that made up the material.

This clone has a single count. Per the original data handling: Using reference gene primer amplification, nucleated cell counts were estimated. Sequencing used immunoSEQ multiplex PCR; TCRdb keeps in-frame clones, though not all of them. From that table come the V and J calls and clone size; the DNA was used to work out D and trimming. The sample lists 90,000 or so clones, around 93% occurring once. The CDR3 is 14 residues long. Per the germline V gene, CDR1 is MGHDK and CDR2 is SYGVNS. The J segment lost 5 bases and the V segment lost 2 bases, leaving 3 bases of the junction unmatched. This sequence was found in a human donor with active COVID-19. The donor label of this sample is uncertain. The V gene is TRBV25-1, the J gene TRBJ1-1, with 9 positions matching TRBD1. Sequencing was performed on peripheral blood. The DNA for the CDR3 is TGTGCCAGCAGTGAACGACAGGGGGTGACTGAAGCTTTCTTT. Its protein product is CASSERQGVTEAFF.